A single sample gave rise to the 6 T cell receptor beta chains below, sequenced in a study of blood T cell repertoires in COVID-19. Sequencing used immunoSEQ multiplex PCR; TCRdb keeps in-frame clones, though not all of them. The sample lists approximately 280,000 clones; more than 85% were seen once. The sequencing sample was made of peripheral blood. The source of these receptors is a man aged 35-49 years with acute or convalescent COVID-19.

This clone showed up just once. The chain joins TRBV6-5 to TRBJ2-1; weak D call: TRBD2 (7 bases). V was cut by 6 bases and J by 6 bases, with 12 bases left in between. CDR3 length: 13 residues. The germline gives CDR1 MNHEY, CDR2 SVGAGI. CDR3 residues: CASSGGPPNEQFF. The DNA of the CDR3 is TGTGCCAGCAGCGGGGGGCCCCCCAATGAGCAGTTCTTC.

This clone was found once. V is TRBV24-1 and J is TRBJ2-7; 8 positions agree with TRBD1. CDR1 is KGHDR and CDR2 is SFDVKD in the germline V gene. The V gene end was trimmed by 12 bases and the J gene end by 7 bases; junction bases not matched to a gene: 7. This CDR3 has 11 amino acids. The CDR3 here is CARQGAGEQYF. The DNA for the CDR3 is TGTGCCCGGCAGGGGGCTGGTGAGCAGTACTTC.

V gene TRBV7-2 combines with J gene TRBJ2-7, with TRBD1 matching over 7 bases. Per the germline V gene, CDR1 is SGHTA and CDR2 is FQGNSA. The CDR3 runs to 14 residues. J gave up 3 bases and V 6 bases, and 8 bases lay outside the gene matches. The CDR3: CASSFSRDSYEQYF. The CDR3 DNA follows: TGTGCCAGCAGTTTTTCACGGGACAGCTACGAGCAGTACTTC.

J is TRBJ2-3 and V is TRBV20-1; 15 bases are a match to TRBD2. This CDR3 region has 16 residues. CDR1 and CDR2 from the germline V gene are DFQATT and SNEGSKA (reference sequence). Trimming took 3 bases from V and 4 from J; bases not matched to a gene: 5. CDR3 sequence reads: CSASFGLAGGSDTQYF. The CDR3 region has the DNA TGCAGTGCTAGTTTTGGACTAGCGGGGGGGTCAGATACGCAGTATTTT.

This rearrangement joins TRBV5-5 to TRBJ1-2; D call uncertain. From germline, CDR1 is SGHKS and CDR2 YYEKEE (reference sequence). This CDR3 comprises 14 residues. The germline V and J ends were trimmed by 3 bases and 4 bases, with 13 bases remaining between them. The CDR3 reads CASSWAGGSYGYTF. The CDR3, as DNA: TGTGCCAGCAGCTGGGCTGGTGGGAGCTATGGCTACACCTTC.

The chain carries TRBV6-5 and TRBJ1-1; D might be TRBD1 (6 bases). V lost 2 bases and J 1 base, leaving 11 bases between the germline ends. This CDR3 has 15 amino acids. Per the germline V gene, CDR1 is MNHEY and CDR2 is SVGAGI. For the CDR3, the DNA is TGTGCCAGCAGTTACATTGCAGGGGAGAACACTGAAGCTTTCTTT. Its protein is CASSYIAGENTEAFF.